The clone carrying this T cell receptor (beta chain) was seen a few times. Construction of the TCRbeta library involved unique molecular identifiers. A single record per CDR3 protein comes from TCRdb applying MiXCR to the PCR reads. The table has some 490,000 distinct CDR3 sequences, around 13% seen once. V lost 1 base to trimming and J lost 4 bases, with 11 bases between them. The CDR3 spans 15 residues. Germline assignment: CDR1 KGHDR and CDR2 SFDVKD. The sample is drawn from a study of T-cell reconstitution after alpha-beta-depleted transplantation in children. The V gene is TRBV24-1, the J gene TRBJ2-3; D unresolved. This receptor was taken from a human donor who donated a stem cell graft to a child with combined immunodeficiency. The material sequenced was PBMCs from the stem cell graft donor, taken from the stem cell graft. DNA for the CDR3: TGTGCCACCAGTGATTTCCCCTCGTCCGCAGATACGCAGTATTTT. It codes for CATSDFPSSADTQYF.